This T cell receptor (beta chain) is from a study of T cell responses to AZD1222 COVID-19 vaccine. The CDR3 is 13 amino acids. CDR1 and CDR2 (germline): GTSNPN, SVGIG (reference sequence). Deletions cut 3 bases from V and 9 bases from J, with 12 bases between. This table comes from immunoSEQ multiplex PCR, and its TCRdb copy is limited to in-frame clones, with some not included. The sample lists about 140,000 clones, over 90% occurring once. The chain carries TRBV30 and TRBJ1-6; D unclear. The clonotype comes from an adult in good health. The sequences come from peripheral blood, collected on day 0 of MenACWY control vaccination. The CDR3: CAWRDLKSSPLHF. CDR3 bases: TGTGCCTGGAGGGACTTAAAGTCTTCACCCCTCCACTTT.